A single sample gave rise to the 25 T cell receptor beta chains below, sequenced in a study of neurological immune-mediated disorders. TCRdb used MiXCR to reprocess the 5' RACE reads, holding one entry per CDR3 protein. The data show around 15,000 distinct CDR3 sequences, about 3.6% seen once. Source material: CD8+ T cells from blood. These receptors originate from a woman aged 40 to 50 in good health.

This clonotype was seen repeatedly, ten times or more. The CDR3 loop is CASFPGGRAAFF. CDR3 coding DNA: TGTGCCAGCTTCCCCGGAGGGAGGGCGGCTTTCTTT. The chain recombines TRBV27 with TRBJ1-1, with D uncertain. The germline V gene has CDR1 MNHEY and CDR2 SMNVEV (reference sequence). The length of the CDR3 is 12 residues. Trimming shortened V by 8 bases and J by 11 bases, and 18 bases separated the two germline ends.

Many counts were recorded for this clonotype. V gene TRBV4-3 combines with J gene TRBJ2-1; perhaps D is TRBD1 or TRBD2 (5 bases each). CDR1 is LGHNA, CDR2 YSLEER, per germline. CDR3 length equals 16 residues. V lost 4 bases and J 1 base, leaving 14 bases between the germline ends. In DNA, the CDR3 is TGCGCCAGCAGCCGTGAGTGGGGACCTTCCTACAATGAGCAGTTCTTC. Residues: CASSREWGPSYNEQFF.

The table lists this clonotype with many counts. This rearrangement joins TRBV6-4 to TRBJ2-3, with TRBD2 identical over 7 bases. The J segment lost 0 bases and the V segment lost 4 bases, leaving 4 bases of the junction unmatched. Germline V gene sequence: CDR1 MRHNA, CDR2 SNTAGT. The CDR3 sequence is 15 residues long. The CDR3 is CASSGSSGSTDTQYF. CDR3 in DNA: TGTGCCAGCAGTGGGTCTAGCGGTAGCACAGATACGCAGTATTTT.

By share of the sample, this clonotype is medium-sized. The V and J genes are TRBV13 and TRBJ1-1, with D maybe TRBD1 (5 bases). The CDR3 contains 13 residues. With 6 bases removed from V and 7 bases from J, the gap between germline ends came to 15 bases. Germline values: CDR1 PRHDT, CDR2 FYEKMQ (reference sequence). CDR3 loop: CASSPQGSFEAFF. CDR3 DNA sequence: TGTGCCAGCAGTCCGCAGGGCTCTTTTGAAGCTTTCTTT.

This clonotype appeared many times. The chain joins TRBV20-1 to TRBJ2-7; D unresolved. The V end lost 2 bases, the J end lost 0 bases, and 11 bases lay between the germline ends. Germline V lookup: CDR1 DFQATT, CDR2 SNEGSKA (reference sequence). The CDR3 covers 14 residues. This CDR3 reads CSARSGRSSYEQYF. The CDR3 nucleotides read TGCAGTGCTAGATCCGGACGGAGCTCCTACGAGCAGTACTTC.

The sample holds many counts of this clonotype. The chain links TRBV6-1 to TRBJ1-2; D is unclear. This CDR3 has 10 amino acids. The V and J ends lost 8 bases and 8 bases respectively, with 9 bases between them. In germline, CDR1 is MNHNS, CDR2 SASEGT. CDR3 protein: CASGTDGYTF. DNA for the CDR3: TGTGCCAGCGGCACAGACGGCTACACCTTC.

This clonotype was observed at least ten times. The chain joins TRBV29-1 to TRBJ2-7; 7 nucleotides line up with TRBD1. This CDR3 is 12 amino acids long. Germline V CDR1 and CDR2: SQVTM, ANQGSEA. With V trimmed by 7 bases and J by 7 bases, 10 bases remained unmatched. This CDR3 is CSDRQGTSEQYF. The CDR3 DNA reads TGCAGCGATCGACAGGGAACGAGTGAGCAGTACTTC.

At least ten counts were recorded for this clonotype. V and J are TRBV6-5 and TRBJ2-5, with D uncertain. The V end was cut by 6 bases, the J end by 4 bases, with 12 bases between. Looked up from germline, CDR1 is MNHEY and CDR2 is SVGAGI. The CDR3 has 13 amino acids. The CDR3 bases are TGTGCCAGCAGCCCCCCTCGCCCAGAGACCCAGTACTTC. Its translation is CASSPPRPETQYF.

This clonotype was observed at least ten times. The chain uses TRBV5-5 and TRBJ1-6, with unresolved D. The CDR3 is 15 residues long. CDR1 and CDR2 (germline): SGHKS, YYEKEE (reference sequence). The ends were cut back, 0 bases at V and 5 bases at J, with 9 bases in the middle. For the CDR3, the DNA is TGTGCCAGCAGCTTGGGCCAGAACAATAATTCACCCCTCCACTTT. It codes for CASSLGQNNNSPLHF.

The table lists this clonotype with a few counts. CDR3 sequence: CARGGNTGELFF. CDR3 bases: TGTGCCAGGGGGGGGAACACCGGGGAGCTGTTTTTT. The gene calls are TRBV11-2 and TRBJ2-2; TRBD2 might be the D (6 bases). This CDR3 comprises 12 residues. With 9 bases removed from V and 1 base from J, the gap between germline ends came to 6 bases. The germline V gene has CDR1 SGHAT and CDR2 FQNNGV.

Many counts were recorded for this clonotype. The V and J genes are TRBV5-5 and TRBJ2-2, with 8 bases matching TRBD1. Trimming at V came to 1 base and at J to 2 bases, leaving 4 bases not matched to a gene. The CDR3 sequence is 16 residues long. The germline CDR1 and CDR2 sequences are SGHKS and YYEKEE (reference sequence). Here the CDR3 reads CASSLLDRANTGELFF. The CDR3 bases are TGTGCCAGCAGCTTGTTGGACAGGGCCAACACCGGGGAGCTGTTTTTT.

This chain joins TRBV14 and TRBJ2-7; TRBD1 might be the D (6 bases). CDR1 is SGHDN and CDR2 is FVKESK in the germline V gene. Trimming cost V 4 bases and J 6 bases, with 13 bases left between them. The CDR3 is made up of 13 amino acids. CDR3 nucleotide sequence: TGTGCCAGCAGCCCGGGGACAAACCGCGAGCAGTACTTC. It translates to CASSPGTNREQYF.

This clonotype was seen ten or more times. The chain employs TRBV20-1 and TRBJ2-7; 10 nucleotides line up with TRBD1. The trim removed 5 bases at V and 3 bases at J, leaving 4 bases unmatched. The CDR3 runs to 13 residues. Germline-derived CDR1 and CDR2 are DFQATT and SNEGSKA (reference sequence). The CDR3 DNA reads TGCAGTGCTGCAGACAGGGGGCTCTACGAGCAGTACTTC. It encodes CSAADRGLYEQYF.

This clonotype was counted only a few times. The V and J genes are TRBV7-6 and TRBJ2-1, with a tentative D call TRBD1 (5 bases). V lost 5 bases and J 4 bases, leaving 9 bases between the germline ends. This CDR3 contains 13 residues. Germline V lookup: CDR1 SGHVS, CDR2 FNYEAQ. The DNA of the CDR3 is TGTGCCAGCAGCCCAGGACATTACAATGAGCAGTTCTTC. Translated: CASSPGHYNEQFF.

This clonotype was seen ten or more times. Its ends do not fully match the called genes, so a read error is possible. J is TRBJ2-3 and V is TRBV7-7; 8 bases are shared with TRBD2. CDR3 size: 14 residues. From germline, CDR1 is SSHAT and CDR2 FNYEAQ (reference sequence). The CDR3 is CASSLAGGGDTQYF. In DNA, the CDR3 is TGTGCTAGCAGCCTCGCGGGAGGTGGGGATACGCAGTATTTT.

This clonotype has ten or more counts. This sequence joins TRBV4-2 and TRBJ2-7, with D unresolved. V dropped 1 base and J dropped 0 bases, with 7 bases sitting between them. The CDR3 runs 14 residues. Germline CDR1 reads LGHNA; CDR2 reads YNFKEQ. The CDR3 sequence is CASSQALDSYEQYF. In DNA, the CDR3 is TGTGCCAGCAGCCAAGCTTTGGACTCCTACGAGCAGTACTTC.

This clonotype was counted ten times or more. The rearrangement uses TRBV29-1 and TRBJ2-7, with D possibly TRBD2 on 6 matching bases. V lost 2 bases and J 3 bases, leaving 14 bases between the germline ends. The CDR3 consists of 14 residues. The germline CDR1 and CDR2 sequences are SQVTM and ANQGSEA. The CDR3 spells CSVESRDWGYEQYF. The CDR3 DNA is TGCAGCGTTGAAAGCAGGGACTGGGGCTACGAGCAGTACTTC.

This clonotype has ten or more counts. The DNA of the CDR3 is TGCAGTGCTAGGGACTATAGCGGGAGAAGGGTCGAGCAGTACTTC. Translated, it gives CSARDYSGRRVEQYF. The rearrangement joins TRBV20-1 to TRBJ2-7; 9 bases align to TRBD2. CDR1 DFQATT and CDR2 SNEGSKA come from the germline V gene (reference sequence). Unmatched junction bases numbered 12, after V lost 3 bases and J lost 6 bases. The CDR3 has 15 residues.

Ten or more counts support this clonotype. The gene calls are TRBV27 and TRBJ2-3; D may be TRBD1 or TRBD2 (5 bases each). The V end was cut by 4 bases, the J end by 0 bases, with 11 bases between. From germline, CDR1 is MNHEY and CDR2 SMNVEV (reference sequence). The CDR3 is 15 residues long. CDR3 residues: CASSYRDGSTDTQYF. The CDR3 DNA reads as TGTGCCAGCAGTTACCGGGACGGAAGCACAGATACGCAGTATTTT.

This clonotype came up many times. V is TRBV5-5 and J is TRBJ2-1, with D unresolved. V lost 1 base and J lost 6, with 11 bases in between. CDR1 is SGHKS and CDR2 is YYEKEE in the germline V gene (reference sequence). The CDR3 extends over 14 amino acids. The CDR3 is CASSLPPSGNEQFF. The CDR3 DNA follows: TGTGCCAGCAGCTTGCCCCCGTCCGGCAATGAGCAGTTCTTC.

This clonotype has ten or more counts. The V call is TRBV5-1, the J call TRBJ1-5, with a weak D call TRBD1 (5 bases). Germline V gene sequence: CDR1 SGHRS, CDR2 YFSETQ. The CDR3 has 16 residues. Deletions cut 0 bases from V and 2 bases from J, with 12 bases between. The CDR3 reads CASSLGPGAGNQPQHF. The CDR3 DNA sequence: TGCGCCAGCAGCTTGGGGCCCGGGGCGGGCAATCAGCCCCAGCATTTT.

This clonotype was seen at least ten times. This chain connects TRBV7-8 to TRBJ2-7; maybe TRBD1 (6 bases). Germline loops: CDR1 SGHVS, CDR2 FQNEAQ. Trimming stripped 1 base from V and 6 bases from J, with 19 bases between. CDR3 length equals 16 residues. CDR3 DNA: TGTGCCAGCAGCTTAGGTGTTCGGAACAGGGCGGCCGAGCAGTACTTC. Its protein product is CASSLGVRNRAAEQYF.

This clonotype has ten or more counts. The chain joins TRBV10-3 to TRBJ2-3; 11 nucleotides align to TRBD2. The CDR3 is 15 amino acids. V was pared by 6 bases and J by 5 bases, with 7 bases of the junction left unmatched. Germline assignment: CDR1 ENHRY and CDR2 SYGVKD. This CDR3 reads CAISQRLAGRDTQYF. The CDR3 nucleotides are TGTGCCATCAGCCAAAGACTAGCGGGAAGAGATACGCAGTATTTT.

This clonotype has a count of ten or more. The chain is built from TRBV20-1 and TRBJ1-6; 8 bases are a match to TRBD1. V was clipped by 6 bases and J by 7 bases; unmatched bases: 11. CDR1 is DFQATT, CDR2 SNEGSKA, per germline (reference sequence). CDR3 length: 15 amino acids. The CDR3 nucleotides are TGCAGTGCCCCCAAAACCCGACAGGGGAATTCACCCCTCCACTTT. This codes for CSAPKTRQGNSPLHF.

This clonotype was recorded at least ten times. The CDR3 sequence: CASSVGSGRFDEQFF. The CDR3 DNA sequence: TGTGCCAGCAGCGTAGGAAGCGGGAGGTTCGATGAGCAGTTCTTC. This rearrangement joins TRBV9 to TRBJ2-1; 9 nucleotides align to TRBD2. V was clipped by 0 bases and J by 8 bases; unmatched bases: 6. In germline, CDR1 is SGDLS, CDR2 YYNGEE. The CDR3 is 15 amino acids. Full variable domain (remainder filled in from reference TRBV9 and TRBJ2-1): DSGVTQTPKHLITATGQRVTLRCSPRSGDLSVYWYQQSLDQGLQFLIQYYNGEERAKGNILERFSAQQFPDLHSELNLSSLELGDSALYFCASSVGSGRFDEQFFGPGTRLTVL.